In this sample, the clone carrying this T cell receptor beta chain turned up many times. Its antigen is unknown. The sample is drawn from a study of T cells in Graves' hyperthyroidism and ophthalmopathy. General study results and limits: Most thyroid clonotypes with frequency above 0.001 were detected in blood.

RNA transcripts gave rise to amplified TCR beta CDR3 regions. An initial round of RT-PCR targeting the TCR CDR3 relied on the HTBI primer set. Using its own MiXCR run on the multiplex PCR reads, TCRdb lists one record per CDR3 protein. The sample has 500,000 to 600,000 distinct CDR3 sequences, less than 20% seen once. The length of the CDR3 is 15 residues. Per the germline V gene, CDR1 is SGDLS and CDR2 is YYNGEE. V lost 4 bases and J lost 5, with 16 bases in between. Pregnant or lactating patients were excluded, as were those with uncontrolled infection or other autoimmune disease. Clinical symptoms, serum thyroxine and TRAb, thyroid ultrasound and orbital computed tomography together formed the diagnostic basis.

Sequenced: blood. The sequence was obtained from a man in his forties with Graves' ophthalmopathy. The chain links TRBV9 to TRBJ2-1; possible D gene TRBD2, 5 bases. This CDR3 reads CASSQRVGRNNEQFF. The CDR3 DNA follows: TGTGCCAGCAGCCAGAGGGTGGGGAGAAACAATGAGCAGTTCTTC. The complete variable domain, with remaining parts taken from reference TRBV9 and TRBJ2-1, reads DSGVTQTPKHLITATGQRVTLRCSPRSGDLSVYWYQQSLDQGLQFLIQYYNGEERAKGNILERFSAQQFPDLHSELNLSSLELGDSALYFCASSQRVGRNNEQFFGPGTRLTVL.